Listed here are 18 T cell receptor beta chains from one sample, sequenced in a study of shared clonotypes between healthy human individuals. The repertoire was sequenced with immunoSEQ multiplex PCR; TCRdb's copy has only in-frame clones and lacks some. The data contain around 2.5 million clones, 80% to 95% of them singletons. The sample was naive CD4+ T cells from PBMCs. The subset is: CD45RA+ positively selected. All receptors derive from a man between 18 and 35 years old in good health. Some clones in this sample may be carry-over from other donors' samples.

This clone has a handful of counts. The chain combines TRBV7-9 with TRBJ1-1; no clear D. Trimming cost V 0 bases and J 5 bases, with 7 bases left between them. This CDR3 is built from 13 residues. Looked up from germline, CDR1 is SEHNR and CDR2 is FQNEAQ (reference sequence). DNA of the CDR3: TGTGCCAGCAGCTTAGCCCCTGGGACTGAAGCTTTCTTT. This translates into CASSLAPGTEAFF. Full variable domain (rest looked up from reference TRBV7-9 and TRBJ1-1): DTGVSQNPRHKITKRGQNVTFRCDPISEHNRLYWYRQTLGQGPEFLTYFQNEAQLEKSRLLSDRFSAERPKGSFSTLEIQRTEQGDSAMYLCASSLAPGTEAFFGQGTRLTVV.

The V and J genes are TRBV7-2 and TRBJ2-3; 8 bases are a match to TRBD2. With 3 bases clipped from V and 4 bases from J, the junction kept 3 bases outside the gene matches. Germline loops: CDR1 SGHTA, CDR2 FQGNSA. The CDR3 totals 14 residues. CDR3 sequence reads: CASSFGLASDTQYF. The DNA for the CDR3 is TGTGCCAGCAGCTTTGGACTAGCTTCAGATACGCAGTATTTT.

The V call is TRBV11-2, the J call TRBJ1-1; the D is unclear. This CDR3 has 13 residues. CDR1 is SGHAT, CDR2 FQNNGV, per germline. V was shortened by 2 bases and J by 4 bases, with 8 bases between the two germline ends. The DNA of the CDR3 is TGTGCCAGCAGCTTAACCGGAGTCACTGAAGCTTTCTTT. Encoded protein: CASSLTGVTEAFF.

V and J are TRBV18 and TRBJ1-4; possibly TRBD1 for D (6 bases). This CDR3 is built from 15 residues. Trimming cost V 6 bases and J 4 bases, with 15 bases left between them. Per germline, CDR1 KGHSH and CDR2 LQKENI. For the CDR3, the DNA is TGTGCCAGCTCCCGCTCCAGGGGTTATAATGAAAAACTGTTTTTT. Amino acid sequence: CASSRSRGYNEKLFF.

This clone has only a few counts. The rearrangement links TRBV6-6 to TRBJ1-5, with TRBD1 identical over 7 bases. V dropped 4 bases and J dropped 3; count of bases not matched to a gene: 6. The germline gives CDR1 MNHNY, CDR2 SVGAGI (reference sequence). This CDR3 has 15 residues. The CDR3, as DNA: TGTGCCAGCAGTTCCGGGACAGCTAACAATCAGCCCCAGCATTTT. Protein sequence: CASSSGTANNQPQHF.

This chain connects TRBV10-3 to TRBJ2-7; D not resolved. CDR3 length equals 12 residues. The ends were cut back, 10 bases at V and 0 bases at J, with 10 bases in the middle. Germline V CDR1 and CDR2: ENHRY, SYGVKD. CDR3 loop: CATAPSSYEQYF. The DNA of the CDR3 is TGTGCCACCGCGCCGAGCTCCTACGAGCAGTACTTC.

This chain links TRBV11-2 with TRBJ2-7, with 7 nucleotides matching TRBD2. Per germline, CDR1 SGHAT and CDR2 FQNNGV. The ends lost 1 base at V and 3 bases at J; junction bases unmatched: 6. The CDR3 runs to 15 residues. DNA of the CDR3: TGTGCCAGCAGCTTAGGTTCTAGCGGTAACTACGAGCAGTACTTC. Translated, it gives CASSLGSSGNYEQYF.

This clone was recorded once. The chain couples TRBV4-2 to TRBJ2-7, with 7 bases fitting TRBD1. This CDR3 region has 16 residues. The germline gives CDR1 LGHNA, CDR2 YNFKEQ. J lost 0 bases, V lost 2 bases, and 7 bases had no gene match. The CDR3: CASSQSQGVSSYEQYF. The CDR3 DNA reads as TGTGCCAGCAGCCAATCTCAGGGGGTGAGCTCCTACGAGCAGTACTTC.

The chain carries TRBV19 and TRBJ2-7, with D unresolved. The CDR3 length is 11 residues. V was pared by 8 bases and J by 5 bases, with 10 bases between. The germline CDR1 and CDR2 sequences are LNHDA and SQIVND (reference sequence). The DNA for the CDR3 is TGTGCCAGTTCCCTGGAGAACGAGCAGTACTTC. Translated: CASSLENEQYF.

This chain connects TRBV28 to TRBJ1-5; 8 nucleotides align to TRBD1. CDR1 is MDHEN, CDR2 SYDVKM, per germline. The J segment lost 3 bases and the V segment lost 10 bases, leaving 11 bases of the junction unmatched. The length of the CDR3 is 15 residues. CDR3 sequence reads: CAIKETGAPNQPQHF. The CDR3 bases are TGTGCCATCAAGGAGACAGGGGCCCCCAATCAGCCCCAGCATTTT.

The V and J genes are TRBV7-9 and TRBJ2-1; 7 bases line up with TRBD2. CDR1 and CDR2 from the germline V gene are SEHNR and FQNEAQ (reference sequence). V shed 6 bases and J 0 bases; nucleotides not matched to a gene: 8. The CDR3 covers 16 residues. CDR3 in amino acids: CASSKASGSSYNEQFF. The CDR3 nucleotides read TGTGCCAGCAGTAAAGCTAGCGGAAGCTCCTACAATGAGCAGTTCTTC.

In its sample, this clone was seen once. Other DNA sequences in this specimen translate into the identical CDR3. CDR3 nucleotides: TGTGCCAGCAGCGTAGCCACACAGAACACTGAAGCTTTCTTT. Translated, it gives CASSVATQNTEAFF. This chain connects TRBV9 to TRBJ1-1, with no clear D. Between the trimmed V and J ends, which lost 0 bases and 1 base, there was a span of 7 bases. This CDR3 contains 14 residues. Per the germline V gene, CDR1 is SGDLS and CDR2 is YYNGEE.

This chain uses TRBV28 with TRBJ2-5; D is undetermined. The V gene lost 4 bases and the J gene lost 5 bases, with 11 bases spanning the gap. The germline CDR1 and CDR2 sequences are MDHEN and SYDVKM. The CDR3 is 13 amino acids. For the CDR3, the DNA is TGTGCCAGCAGTTACAGTCCGGGCGAGACCCAGTACTTC. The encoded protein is CASSYSPGETQYF.

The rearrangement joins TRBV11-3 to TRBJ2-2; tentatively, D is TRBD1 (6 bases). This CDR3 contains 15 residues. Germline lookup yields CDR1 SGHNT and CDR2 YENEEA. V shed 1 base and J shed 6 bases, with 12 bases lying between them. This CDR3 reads CASSLGGRGSGELFF. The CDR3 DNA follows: TGTGCCAGCAGCTTAGGCGGCAGGGGATCCGGGGAGCTGTTTTTT.

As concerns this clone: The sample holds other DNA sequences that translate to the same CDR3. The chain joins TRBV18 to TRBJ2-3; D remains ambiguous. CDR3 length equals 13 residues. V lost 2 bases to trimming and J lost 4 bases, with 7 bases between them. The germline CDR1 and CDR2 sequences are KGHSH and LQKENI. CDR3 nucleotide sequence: TGTGCCAGCTCACCAGGTCTATCAGATACGCAGTATTTT. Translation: CASSPGLSDTQYF.

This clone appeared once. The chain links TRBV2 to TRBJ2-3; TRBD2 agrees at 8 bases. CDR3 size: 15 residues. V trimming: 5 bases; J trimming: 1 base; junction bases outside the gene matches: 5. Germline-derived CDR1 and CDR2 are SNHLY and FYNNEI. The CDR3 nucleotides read TGTGCCAGCAGTATCAGCGGGAGTGGCACAGATACGCAGTATTTT. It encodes CASSISGSGTDTQYF.

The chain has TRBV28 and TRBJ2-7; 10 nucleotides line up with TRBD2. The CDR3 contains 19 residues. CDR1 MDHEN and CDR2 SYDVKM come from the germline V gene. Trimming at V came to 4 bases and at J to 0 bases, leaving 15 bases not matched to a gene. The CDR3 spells CASSWGPGLAYSSSYEQYF. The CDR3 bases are TGTGCCAGCAGTTGGGGACCGGGACTAGCGTACTCGAGCTCCTACGAGCAGTACTTC.

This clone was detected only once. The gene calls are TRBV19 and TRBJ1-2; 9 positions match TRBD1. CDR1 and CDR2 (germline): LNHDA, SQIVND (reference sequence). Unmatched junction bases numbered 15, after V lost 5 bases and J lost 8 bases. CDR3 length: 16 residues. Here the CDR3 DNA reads TGTGCCAGTAGTGCCGGGACAGGGAAGCCGCGTGACGGCTACACCTTC. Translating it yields CASSAGTGKPRDGYTF.